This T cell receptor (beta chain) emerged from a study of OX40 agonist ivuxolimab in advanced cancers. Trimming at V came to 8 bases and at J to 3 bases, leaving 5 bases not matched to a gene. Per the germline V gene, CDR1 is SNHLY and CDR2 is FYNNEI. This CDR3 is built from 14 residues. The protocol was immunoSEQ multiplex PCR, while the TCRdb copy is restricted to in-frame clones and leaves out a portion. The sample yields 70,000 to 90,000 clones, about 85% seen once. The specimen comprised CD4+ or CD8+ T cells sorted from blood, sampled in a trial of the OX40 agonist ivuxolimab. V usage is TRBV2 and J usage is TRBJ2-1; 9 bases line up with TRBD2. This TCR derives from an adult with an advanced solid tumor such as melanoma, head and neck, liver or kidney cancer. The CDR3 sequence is CASGGTSSYNEQFF. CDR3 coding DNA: TGTGCCAGCGGAGGGACTAGCAGCTACAATGAGCAGTTCTTC.